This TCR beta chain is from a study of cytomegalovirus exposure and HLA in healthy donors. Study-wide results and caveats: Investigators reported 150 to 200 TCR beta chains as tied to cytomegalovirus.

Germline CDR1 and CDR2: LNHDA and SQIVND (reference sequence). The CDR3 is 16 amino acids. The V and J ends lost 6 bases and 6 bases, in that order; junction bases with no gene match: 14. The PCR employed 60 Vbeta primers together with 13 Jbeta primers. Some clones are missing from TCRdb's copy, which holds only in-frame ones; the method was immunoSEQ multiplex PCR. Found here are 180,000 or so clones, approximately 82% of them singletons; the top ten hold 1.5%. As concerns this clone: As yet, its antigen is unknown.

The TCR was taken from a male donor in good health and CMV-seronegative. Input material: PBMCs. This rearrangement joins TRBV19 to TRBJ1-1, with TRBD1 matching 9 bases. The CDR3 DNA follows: TGTGCCAGTAGCCTCCAAGGGACAGGGACAGGTCCTGAAGCTTTCTTT. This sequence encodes CASSLQGTGTGPEAFF.